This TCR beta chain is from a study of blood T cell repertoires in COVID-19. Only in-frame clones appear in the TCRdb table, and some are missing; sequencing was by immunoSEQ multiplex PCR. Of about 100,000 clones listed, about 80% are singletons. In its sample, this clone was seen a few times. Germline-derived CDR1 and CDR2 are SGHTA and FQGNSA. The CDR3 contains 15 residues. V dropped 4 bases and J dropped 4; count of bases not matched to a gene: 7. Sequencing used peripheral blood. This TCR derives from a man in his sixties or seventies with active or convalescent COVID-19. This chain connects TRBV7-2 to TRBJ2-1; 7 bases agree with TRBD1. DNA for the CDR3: TGTGCCAGCAGCTCCCGGGACAGTCTATACAATGAGCAGTTCTTC. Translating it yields CASSSRDSLYNEQFF.